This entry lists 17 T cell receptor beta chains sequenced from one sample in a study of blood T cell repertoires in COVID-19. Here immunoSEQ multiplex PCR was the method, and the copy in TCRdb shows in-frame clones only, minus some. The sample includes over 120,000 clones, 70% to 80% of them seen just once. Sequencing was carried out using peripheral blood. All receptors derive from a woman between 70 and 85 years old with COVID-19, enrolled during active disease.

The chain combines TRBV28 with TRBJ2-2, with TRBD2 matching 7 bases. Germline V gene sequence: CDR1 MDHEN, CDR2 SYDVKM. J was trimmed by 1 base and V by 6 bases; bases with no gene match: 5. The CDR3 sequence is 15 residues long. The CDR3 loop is CASRSGGGNTGELFF. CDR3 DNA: TGTGCCAGCAGGTCGGGCGGGGGGAACACCGGGGAGCTGTTTTTT.

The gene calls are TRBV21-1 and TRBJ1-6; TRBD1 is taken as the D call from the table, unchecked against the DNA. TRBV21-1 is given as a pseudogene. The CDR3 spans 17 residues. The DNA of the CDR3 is TGTGCCAGCAGCAAGGATTTCGGACAGGGAAAAAATTCACCCCTCCACTTT. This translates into CASSKDFGQGKNSPLHF.

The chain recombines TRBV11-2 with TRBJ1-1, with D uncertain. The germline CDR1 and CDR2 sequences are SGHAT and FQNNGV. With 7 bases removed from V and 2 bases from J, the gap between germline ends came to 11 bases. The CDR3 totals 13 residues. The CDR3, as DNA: TGTGCCAGCACCCTCAGGTTCAACACTGAAGCTTTCTTT. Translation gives CASTLRFNTEAFF.

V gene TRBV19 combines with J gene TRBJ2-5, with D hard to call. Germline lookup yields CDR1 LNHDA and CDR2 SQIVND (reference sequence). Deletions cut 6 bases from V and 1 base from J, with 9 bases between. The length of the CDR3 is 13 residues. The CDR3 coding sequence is TGTGCCAGTAGCCTACTACTCCAAGAGACCCAGTACTTC. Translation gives CASSLLLQETQYF.

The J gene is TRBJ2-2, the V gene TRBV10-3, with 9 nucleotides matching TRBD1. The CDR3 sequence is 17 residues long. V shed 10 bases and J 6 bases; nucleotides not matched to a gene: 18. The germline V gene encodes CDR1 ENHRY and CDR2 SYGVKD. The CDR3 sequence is CASLSTGTGKSSGELFF. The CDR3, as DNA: TGTGCCAGTCTGTCAACCGGGACAGGGAAATCATCCGGGGAGCTGTTTTTT.

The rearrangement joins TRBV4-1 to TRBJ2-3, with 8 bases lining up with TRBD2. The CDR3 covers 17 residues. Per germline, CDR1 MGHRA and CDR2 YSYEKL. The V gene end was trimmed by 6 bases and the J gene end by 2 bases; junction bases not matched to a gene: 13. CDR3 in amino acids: CASSRGGLAGLTDTQYF. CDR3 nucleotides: TGCGCCAGCAGTCGGGGGGGCCTAGCGGGTCTCACAGATACGCAGTATTTT.

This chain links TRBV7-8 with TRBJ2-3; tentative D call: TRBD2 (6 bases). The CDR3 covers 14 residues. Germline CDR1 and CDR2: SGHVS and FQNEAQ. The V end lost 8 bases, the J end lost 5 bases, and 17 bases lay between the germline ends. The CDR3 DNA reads TGTGCCAGCCGGTCCGGGACTCGCGGAGATACGCAGTATTTT. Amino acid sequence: CASRSGTRGDTQYF.

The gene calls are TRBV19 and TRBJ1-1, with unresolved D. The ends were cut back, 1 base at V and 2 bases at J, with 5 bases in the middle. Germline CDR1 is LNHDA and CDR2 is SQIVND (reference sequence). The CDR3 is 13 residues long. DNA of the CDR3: TGTGCCAGTAGTATAGGGCCCAACACTGAAGCTTTCTTT. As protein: CASSIGPNTEAFF.

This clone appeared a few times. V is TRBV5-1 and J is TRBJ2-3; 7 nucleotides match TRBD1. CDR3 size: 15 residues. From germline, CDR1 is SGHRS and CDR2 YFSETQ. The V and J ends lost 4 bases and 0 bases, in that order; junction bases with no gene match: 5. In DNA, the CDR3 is TGCGCCAGCAGCCGAAGACAGGGTAGCACAGATACGCAGTATTTT. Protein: CASSRRQGSTDTQYF.

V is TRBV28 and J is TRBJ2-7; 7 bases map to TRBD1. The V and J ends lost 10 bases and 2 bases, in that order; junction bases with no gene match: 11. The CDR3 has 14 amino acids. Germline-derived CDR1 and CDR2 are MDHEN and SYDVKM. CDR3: CATRSGGRTYEQYF. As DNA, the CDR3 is TGTGCCACCCGATCAGGGGGACGTACCTACGAGCAGTACTTC. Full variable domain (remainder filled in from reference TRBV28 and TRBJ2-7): DVKVTQSSRYLVKRTGEKVFLECVQDMDHENMFWYRQDPGLGLRLIYFSYDVKMKEKGDIPEGYSVSREKKERFSLILESASTNQTSMYLCATRSGGRTYEQYFGPGTRLTVT.

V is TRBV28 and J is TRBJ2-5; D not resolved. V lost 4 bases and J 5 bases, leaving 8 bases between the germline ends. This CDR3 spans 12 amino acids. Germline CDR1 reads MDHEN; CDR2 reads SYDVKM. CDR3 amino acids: CASSSVLETQYF. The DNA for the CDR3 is TGTGCCAGCAGTTCGGTTTTGGAGACCCAGTACTTC.

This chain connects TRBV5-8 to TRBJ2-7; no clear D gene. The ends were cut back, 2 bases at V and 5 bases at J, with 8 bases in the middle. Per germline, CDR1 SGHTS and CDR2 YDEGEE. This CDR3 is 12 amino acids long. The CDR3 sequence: CASSFTVHEQYF. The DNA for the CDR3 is TGTGCCAGCAGCTTCACAGTCCACGAGCAGTACTTC.

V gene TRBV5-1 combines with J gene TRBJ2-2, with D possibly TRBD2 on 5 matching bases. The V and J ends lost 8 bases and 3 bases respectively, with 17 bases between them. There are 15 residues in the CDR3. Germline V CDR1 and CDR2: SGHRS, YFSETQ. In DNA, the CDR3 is TGCGCCAGTCAAGACCTTAGGCGGGACACCGGGGAGCTGTTTTTT. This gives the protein CASQDLRRDTGELFF.

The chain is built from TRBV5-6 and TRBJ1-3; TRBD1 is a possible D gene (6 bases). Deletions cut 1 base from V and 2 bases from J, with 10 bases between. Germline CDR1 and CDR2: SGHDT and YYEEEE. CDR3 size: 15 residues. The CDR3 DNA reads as TGTGCCAGCAGCTTGTTCAGGACAGCTGGAAACACCATATATTTT. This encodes CASSLFRTAGNTIYF.

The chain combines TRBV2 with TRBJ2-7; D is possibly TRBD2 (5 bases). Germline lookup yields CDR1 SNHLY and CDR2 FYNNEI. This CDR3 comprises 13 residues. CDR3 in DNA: TGTGCAACAGCAGTTGGCGGGCGCCGCGAGCAGTACTTC. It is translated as CATAVGGRREQYF. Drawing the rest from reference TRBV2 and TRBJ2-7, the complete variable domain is EPEVTQTPSHQVTQMGQEVILRCVPISNHLYFYWYRQILGQKVEFLVSFYNNEISEKSEIFDDQFSVERPDGSNFTLKIRSTKLEDSAMYFCATAVGGRREQYFGPGTRLTVT.

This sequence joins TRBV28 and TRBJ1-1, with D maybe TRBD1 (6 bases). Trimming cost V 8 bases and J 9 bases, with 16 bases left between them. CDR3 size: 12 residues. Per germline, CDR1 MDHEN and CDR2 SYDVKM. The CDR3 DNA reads TGTGCCAGCGCCGGACAGACTGGGCAAGCTTTCTTT. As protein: CASAGQTGQAFF.

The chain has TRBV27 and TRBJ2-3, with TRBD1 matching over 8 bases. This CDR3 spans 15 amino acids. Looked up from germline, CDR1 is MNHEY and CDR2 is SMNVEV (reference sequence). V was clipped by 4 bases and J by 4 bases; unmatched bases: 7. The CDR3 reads CASSSTGEAADTQYF. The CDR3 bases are TGTGCCAGCAGTTCGACAGGGGAGGCCGCAGATACGCAGTATTTT.